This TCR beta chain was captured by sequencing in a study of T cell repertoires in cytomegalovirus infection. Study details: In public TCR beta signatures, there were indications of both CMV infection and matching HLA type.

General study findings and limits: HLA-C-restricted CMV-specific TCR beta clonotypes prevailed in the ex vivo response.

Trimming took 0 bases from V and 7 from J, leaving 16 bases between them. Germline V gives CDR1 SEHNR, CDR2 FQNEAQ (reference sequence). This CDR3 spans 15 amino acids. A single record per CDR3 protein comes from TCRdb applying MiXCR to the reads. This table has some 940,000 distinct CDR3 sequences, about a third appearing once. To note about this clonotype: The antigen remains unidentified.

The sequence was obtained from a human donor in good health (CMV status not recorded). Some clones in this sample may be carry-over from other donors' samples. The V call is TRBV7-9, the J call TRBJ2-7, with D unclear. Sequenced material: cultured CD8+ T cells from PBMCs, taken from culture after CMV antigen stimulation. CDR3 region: CASSLAFGTLREQYF. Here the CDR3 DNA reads TGTGCCAGCAGCTTAGCCTTCGGTACCCTACGAGAGCAGTACTTC.